This T cell receptor (beta chain) was identified during a study of shared clonotypes between healthy human individuals. Whole-study context: Contributing individuals were two females and a few males aged 18 to 49. Whole-study findings and limits: Genetic and exposure-history diversity was limited by the small donor number. An expected dependence of interdonor clonotype sharing on sequencing depth was noted.

Germline V gene lookup returns CDR1 SGHAT and CDR2 FQNNGV. Between the trimmed V and J ends, which lost 1 base and 5 bases, there was a span of 17 bases. The CDR3 length is 16 residues. The assay was immunoSEQ multiplex PCR, and TCRdb's table has in-frame clones only and misses some. Counted here are 2 million to 2.5 million clones, 90% to 95% occurring once; the ten biggest clones make up roughly 0.13%. This clone was seen just once. The antigen is not known. The chain is built from TRBV11-2 and TRBJ1-1, with TRBD1 as a possible D gene (6 bases). This TCR was sampled from a man between 18 and 35 years old in good health. The sample comprised naive CD4+ T cells sorted from blood. Documented subset: CD45RA+ positively selected. CDR3 sequence: CASSLVGGGVVTEAFF. The CDR3 region has the DNA TGTGCCAGCAGCTTAGTAGGGGGAGGGGTTGTTACTGAAGCTTTCTTT.